This TCR beta chain was sequenced during a study of blood T cell repertoires in COVID-19 (TCRdb year 2020). With regard to the full study: The collaborator samples originated in the United States, Italy and Spain and spanned the acute and convalescent phases of COVID-19. The prospective study material was composed of cDNA or gDNA derived from T cells, B-cell-depleted T cells, or PBMCs. The dataset comprised deeply sampled blood TCRbeta repertoires from subjects exposed to, actively infected with, or recovered from COVID-19. The repertoires were released in a freely available public database intended as a resource for research on the immune response to SARS-CoV-2. Samples were obtained from the ongoing ImmuneRACE study (first 160 participants) and from 1,000 to 1,500 subjects provided by 6 global collaborators. Nearly every sample came with metadata listing a de-identified subject ID, COVID-19 status, age in years and sex. HLA class I and class II types, where available, came from metadata supplied by the sample provider rather than from assay-based typing. Paper-wide results and their limitations: The amount of clinical and demographic metadata varied by source and participant and was provided uncurated.

Notes on this clone: Its binding antigen is unknown. No clone much larger than this one lies a single base away; base qualities are absent.

Sequences LGHNA (CDR1) and YNFKEQ (CDR2) are obtained from the germline V gene. Deletion took 5 bases off V and 1 base off J, with a span of 13 bases between the germline ends. The CDR3 contains 15 residues, cysteine and phenylalanine counted. Just the 45-base CDR3 DNA is kept, in frame starting at base 1. The immunoSEQ Assay, a bias-controlled multiplex PCR, was used to amplify TCRbeta CDR3 regions from genomic DNA. From the authors' description of their analysis: Within the assay, amplification of reference gene primers was used to estimate how many nucleated cells each sample contained. To quantify the absolute abundance of each unique TCRbeta CDR3 rearrangement, sequence reads were collapsed and filtered. For each sample, productive Simpson clonality was calculated as the square root of Simpson's diversity index over productive rearrangements. Entries here come from immuneACCESS through TCRdb and include only in-frame sequences with V and J called. Some clones fail to appear in such tables; in the studies checked, an unresolved V gene covers under half of the shortfall, and the cause of the remainder is unknown. The DNA gave D and trimming, while V, J and clone size come from that table. In this sample the table shows about 220,000 clones, around 84% of which occur a single time. Clones ranked in the top ten supply around 2.9% of the sample.

Another Seattle source contributed samples from volunteer blood donors who had recovered from COVID-19. Whole blood was collected in K2EDTA tubes by collaborating institutions according to the institutions' own protocols. For TCRbeta analysis, collaborator samples were shipped as frozen whole blood, as isolated PBMCs, or as DNA extracted from either sample type. The source of this sequence is a middle-aged man who had recovered from COVID-19. This chain is built from TRBV4-2 and TRBJ2-3; a weak D assignment points to TRBD2 (5 bases agree). Sample: peripheral blood. The CDR3 corresponds to CASSLSGAGTDTQYF. The sequenced DNA: TGTGCCAGCAGCTTAAGCGGCGCGGGCACAGATACGCAGTATTTT.